This T cell receptor beta chain derives from a study of T-cell reconstitution after alpha-beta-depleted transplantation in children. A note on this clonotype: Its antigen is not identified.

The authors prepared the TCRbeta library with unique molecular identifiers. Using its own MiXCR run on the PCR reads, TCRdb lists one record per CDR3 protein. Counted here are around 210,000 distinct CDR3 sequences, roughly 7% occurring once; the ten biggest clones make up about 6%. Findings of the study overall: At one year after transplant, newly produced T cells mostly accounted for T-cell counts and diversity.

The CDR3 contains 14 residues. Germline CDR1 is SGDLS and CDR2 is YYNGEE. With V trimmed by 4 bases and J by 3 bases, 6 bases remained unmatched. The sequenced sample was PBMCs, obtained before TCRalphabeta/CD19-depleted stem cell transplant. The chain couples TRBV9 to TRBJ2-5; TRBD2 aligns across 7 bases. The sequence came from a boy aged 2 to 10 with acute lymphoblastic leukemia, due to receive a stem cell transplant. The CDR3 sequence: CASSSGLGEETQYF. CDR3 DNA: TGTGCCAGCAGCTCCGGACTAGGGGAAGAGACCCAGTACTTC.